This T cell receptor beta chain came from a study of blood T cells in healthy people across ages. V gave up 0 bases and J gave up 5 bases; unmatched junction bases: 2. This CDR3 is built from 14 residues. Germline CDR1 reads SGHRS; CDR2 reads YFSETQ. Many counts were recorded for this clonotype. Its antigen is unknown. A second PCR of roughly 7 to 11 cycles used a sample-barcoded 5' primer and a J-beta primer mix. TCRdb fed the 5' RACE reads into MiXCR, producing one record per CDR3 protein. The table includes around 800,000 distinct CDR3 sequences, 62% detected once. Notes on the study in general: Per million T cells, TCR beta diversity dropped about linearly as age rose.

Total RNA amounts of at least 6 micrograms were extracted per sample. J is TRBJ2-1 and V is TRBV5-1; TRBD1 matches 7 bases. This receptor was taken from a man younger than 45 in good health. Sequenced input: blood. The DNA for the CDR3 is TGCGCCAGCAGCTTGGGGACAGGCAACAATGAGCAGTTCTTC. Its translation: CASSLGTGNNEQFF.